This is a list of T cell receptor beta chains from one sample in a study of cytomegalovirus exposure and HLA in healthy donors. Here immunoSEQ multiplex PCR was the method, and the copy in TCRdb shows in-frame clones only, minus some. Among roughly 110,000 clones listed, around 77% were seen once. Sequencing was carried out using PBMCs. The receptors here all came from a woman aged 30 to 39 in good health and CMV-seropositive. CDR3s include the opening cysteine and the closing phenylalanine or tryptophan. The D gene is left open where the match is weak. Clone size is not always given. Where it is, it says once, few, many or a class for expanded clones.

J: TRBJ2-1
size: NA
V: TRBV6-1
D: NA
DNA: TGTGCCAGCAGAGACACCCACGGTGCCAATGAGCAGTTCTTC
CDR3: CASRDTHGANEQFF

J: TRBJ1-5
size: NA
V: TRBV5-4
D: NA
DNA: TGTGCCAGCAGCGAAGGGGCCGGTCAGCCCCAGCATTTT
CDR3: CASSEGAGQPQHF

J: TRBJ1-3
size: NA
V: TRBV7-7
D: NA
DNA: TGTGCTAGCAGCCAGGGTCCCGTCCTTGGAAACACCATATATTTT
CDR3: CASSQGPVLGNTIYF

J: TRBJ1-5
size: NA
V: TRBV6-5
D: NA
DNA: TGTGCCAGCAGTCCGACAGAATATAGCAATCAGCCCCAGCATTTT
CDR3: CASSPTEYSNQPQHF

J: TRBJ1-5
size: NA
V: TRBV6-5
D: NA
DNA: TGTGCCAGCGGTCTGAGGCGCAATCAGCCCCAGCATTTT
CDR3: CASGLRRNQPQHF

J: TRBJ1-6
size: NA
V: TRBV19
D: NA
DNA: TGTGCCAGTAATTCTGACAGGAGCTCCTATAATTCACCCCTCCACTTT
CDR3: CASNSDRSSYNSPLHF

J: TRBJ2-7
size: NA
V: TRBV11-3
D: TRBD2
DNA: TGTGCCAGCAGCTCGCGAGGACTAGCGGGGGGCTACGAGCAGTACTTC
CDR3: CASSSRGLAGGYEQYF

J: TRBJ1-2
size: NA
V: TRBV19
D: NA
DNA: TGTGCCAGTGTTGCGGCGGGTCGTCTAGATGGCTACACCTTC
CDR3: CASVAAGRLDGYTF

J: TRBJ1-1
size: NA
V: TRBV25-1
D: NA
DNA: TGTGCCAGCAGTGAATATATGTCAGGGACTGAAGCTTTCTTT
CDR3: CASSEYMSGTEAFF

J: TRBJ2-7
size: NA
V: TRBV2
D: NA
DNA: TGTGCCAGCAGATACTACGGTGGCGAGCAGTACTTC
CDR3: CASRYYGGEQYF

J: TRBJ1-3
size: NA
V: TRBV2
D: NA
DNA: TGTGCCAGCAGTGTTGGGGAGTTTGGAAACACCATATATTTT
CDR3: CASSVGEFGNTIYF

J: TRBJ1-3
size: NA
V: TRBV5-5
D: NA
DNA: TGTGCCAGCAGCTTGCTTGGAGGGCCAGCCTCTGGAAACACCATATATTTT
CDR3: CASSLLGGPASGNTIYF

J: TRBJ2-7
size: once
V: TRBV6-6
D: TRBD1
DNA: TGTGCCAGCAGTTACCCAAACAGGGGGGACGAGCAGTACTTC
CDR3: CASSYPNRGDEQYF

J: TRBJ2-2
size: NA
V: TRBV4-1
D: TRBD1
DNA: TGCGCCAGCAGCCAATCCCCCGACAGGGGAAGCGGCGGGGAGCTGTTTTTT
CDR3: CASSQSPDRGSGGELFF

J: TRBJ1-1
size: few
V: TRBV2
D: TRBD1
DNA: TGTGCCAGCAGTTATGGGACAGGGATGACTGAAGCTTTCTTT
CDR3: CASSYGTGMTEAFF

J: TRBJ2-1
size: NA
V: TRBV11-2
D: TRBD2
DNA: TGTGCCAGCAGCTTAGTTCGGGGACTAGCGGGAGGAGGCCGCAATGAGCAGTTCTTC
CDR3: CASSLVRGLAGGGRNEQFF

J: TRBJ2-5
size: NA
V: TRBV9
D: TRBD1
DNA: TGTGCCAGCAGCGGACCTCTCTGGACAGGGGACGAAGAGACCCAGTACTTC
CDR3: CASSGPLWTGDEETQYF

J: TRBJ1-5
size: NA
V: TRBV6-6
D: NA
DNA: TGTGCCAGCCTCAGAAGTCGCGACTTCAATCAGCCCCAGCATTTT
CDR3: CASLRSRDFNQPQHF

J: TRBJ1-6
size: NA
V: TRBV10-3
D: NA
DNA: TGTGCCATCGGGCCCAGCTCCTATAATTCACCCCTCCACTTT
CDR3: CAIGPSSYNSPLHF

J: TRBJ1-1
size: NA
V: TRBV4-2
D: NA
DNA: TGTGCCAGCAGCCGCGCCAGGGGGAACACTGAAGCTTTCTTT
CDR3: CASSRARGNTEAFF

J: TRBJ2-1
size: NA
V: TRBV6-4
D: TRBD2
DNA: TGTGCCAGCAGTGACGAAAGCGGGGGGGTTTACAATGAGCAGTTCTTC
CDR3: CASSDESGGVYNEQFF

J: TRBJ1-4
size: once
V: TRBV19
D: NA
DNA: TGTGCCAGTAGTATAGGGGGCGTGGGTGAAAAACTGTTTTTT
CDR3: CASSIGGVGEKLFF